The 7 T cell receptor beta chains presented below share a single source sample, sequenced in a study of tumor and adjacent non-tumor tissue in lung cancer. No cell sorting was done before RNA was extracted from the tissue. TCRbeta libraries were built with three rounds of nested PCR, modified from ARM-PCR. MiXCR, applied by TCRdb to the multiplex PCR reads, yields one record per CDR3 protein. Of some 99,000 distinct CDR3 sequences in the sample, roughly 75% are singletons; the top ten hold around a third. Sequenced sample: lung tumor tissue. Every receptor here comes from a woman aged 60 to 75 with non-small cell lung cancer.

Notes on this clonotype: Being one base from a much bigger clone, this may be a read error. V and J are TRBV6-1 and TRBJ2-2, with a possible D match to TRBD2 (6 bases). The length of the CDR3 is 15 residues. Germline CDR1 MNHNS, CDR2 SASEGT. V was cut by 10 bases and J by 6 bases, with 21 bases left in between. This chain's CDR3 is CATAYLRGYSGELFF. The CDR3 region has the DNA TGTGCCACCGCGTATCTACGGGGGTACTCCGGGGAGCTGTTTTTT.

Notes on this clonotype: The junction departs from the called germline gene at one end, perhaps through a read error. The chain links TRBV11-2 to TRBJ2-7; D is perhaps TRBD1 or TRBD2 (5 bases each). CDR3 length equals 14 residues. Germline CDR1 SGHAT, CDR2 FQNNGV. The CDR3: CASNWDRGRYDQYF. In DNA, the CDR3 is TGTGCGAGCAATTGGGACCGCGGACGATACGATCAGTACTTC.

The V call is TRBV10-2, the J call TRBJ2-2; D unresolved. V dropped 6 bases and J dropped 7 bases, with 12 bases sitting between them. The CDR3 consists of 13 residues. Germline V gene data show CDR1 as WSHSY and CDR2 as SAAADI. The CDR3 region is CASRAEAIGELFF. The CDR3 DNA reads TGCGCCAGCAGGGCGGAAGCAATCGGGGAGCTGTTTTTT.

CDR3: CASSYSSSGGGDQFF. CDR3 nucleotides: TGTGCCAGCAGTTACTCGTCTAGCGGGGGGGGTGACCAGTTCTTC. The chain couples TRBV6-2 or TRBV6-3 to TRBJ2-1; 12 nucleotides match TRBD2. Per the germline V gene, CDR1 is MNHEY and CDR2 is SVGEGT. This CDR3 contains 15 residues. J gave up 13 bases and V 0 bases, and 7 bases lay outside the gene matches.

This clonotype was recorded a few times. The gene calls are TRBV12-3 or TRBV12-4 and TRBJ1-3; weak D call: TRBD1 (5 bases). Deletions cut 6 bases from V and 0 bases from J, with 15 bases between. This CDR3 is 16 amino acids long. The CDR3 DNA reads as TGTGCCAGCAGGCCCGGGACGGTGAGCTCTGGAAACACCATATATTTT. Residues: CASRPGTVSSGNTIYF.

About this clonotype itself: A junction end diverges from the germline sequence, so it may reflect a read error. The V gene is TRBV20-1, the J gene TRBJ2-3; unclear D gene. This CDR3 is 16 amino acids long. CDR1 is DFQATT, CDR2 SNEGSKA, per germline (reference sequence). CDR3 sequence: CSATNPGIGYTDTQYF. The CDR3 coding sequence is TGTAGTGCTACCAACCCCGGAATAGGGTACACAGATACGCAGTATTTT.

This clonotype showed up just once. At one of its ends the junction is not consistent with the germline gene, which may arise from a read error. The CDR3 loop is CSANSTGVTATRYF. The CDR3 DNA sequence: TGCAGTGCTAACAGTACGGGAGTTACAGCTACGCGGTATTTT. This chain links TRBV20-1 with TRBJ2-3; tentative D call: TRBD2 (6 bases). The CDR3 runs to 14 residues. Per germline, CDR1 DFQATT and CDR2 SNEGSKA (reference sequence).